This T cell receptor beta chain originates from a study of OX40 agonist ivuxolimab in advanced cancers. About the research overall: Patients were infused with ivuxolimab every 2 weeks at 0.01 to 10 mg/kg. Study-wide results and limits: On average, a greater number of expanded clones characterised CD8+ T cells relative to CD4+. The work left the antigen specificity of expanded peripheral T cells undetermined.

In regard to this clone: The antigen is not known.

Sequencing used immunoSEQ multiplex PCR; TCRdb keeps in-frame clones, though not all of them. The data hold roughly 41,000 clones, with around 91% observed a single time. The CDR3 is 16 amino acids. Trimming left V 1 base short and J 0 bases short, with 13 bases between. CDR1 is LGHNA and CDR2 is YSLEER in the germline V gene. The sequenced sample was CD4+ or CD8+ T cells sorted from blood, obtained in a trial of the OX40 agonist ivuxolimab. The chain uses TRBV4-3 and TRBJ2-7, with a weak D call TRBD2 (5 bases). The TCR was taken from an adult with an advanced solid tumor such as melanoma, head and neck, liver or kidney cancer. CDR3 coding DNA: TGCGCCAGCAGCCAAGGACCAGCGGATAGCTCCTACGAGCAGTACTTC. Its protein is CASSQGPADSSYEQYF.